The 30 T cell receptor beta chains below were found in one sample sequenced in a study of response to subunit inactivated influenza vaccine. A single record per CDR3 protein comes from TCRdb applying MiXCR to the RT-PCR reads. The data hold 530,000 or so distinct CDR3 sequences, with over 25% observed a single time. The specimen was CD4+ T cells sorted from PBMCs, collected roughly 5 days after vaccination. These receptors were taken from a man in his fifties who received an inactivated influenza vaccine.

The rearrangement joins TRBV27 to TRBJ2-7, with TRBD1 matching over 10 bases. J gave up 6 bases and V 5 bases, and 16 bases lay outside the gene matches. Germline CDR1 MNHEY, CDR2 SMNVEV (reference sequence). The CDR3 length is 17 residues. CDR3 sequence: CASSTVWVDRGRSEQYF. For the CDR3, the DNA is TGTGCCAGCAGTACCGTTTGGGTAGACAGGGGGCGAAGCGAGCAGTACTTC.

Only a few counts were recorded for this clonotype. The rearrangement links TRBV7-2 to TRBJ1-4, with TRBD1 as a possible D gene (5 bases). Germline CDR1 SGHTA, CDR2 FQGNSA. CDR3 length: 15 amino acids. Trimming left V 6 bases short and J 7 bases short, with 18 bases between. CDR3 loop: CASRATGVSGEKLFF. The CDR3 bases are TGTGCCAGCAGGGCGACGGGGGTTAGTGGTGAAAAACTGTTTTTT.

This clonotype turned up a few times. The chain employs TRBV6-1 and TRBJ2-3, with 9 bases lining up with TRBD2. From germline, CDR1 is MNHNS and CDR2 SASEGT. Trimming at V came to 6 bases and at J to 2 bases, leaving 6 bases not matched to a gene. The CDR3 has 15 residues. As DNA, the CDR3 is TGTGCCAGCAGGGGCGGGGGGGTACTCACAGATACGCAGTATTTT. Its translation: CASRGGGVLTDTQYF.

The gene calls are TRBV20-1 and TRBJ2-1, with 14 nucleotides matching TRBD2. Germline V gives CDR1 DFQATT, CDR2 SNEGSKA (reference sequence). This CDR3 has 18 amino acids. V lost 6 bases to trimming and J lost 2 bases; unmatched junction nucleotides: 12. As DNA, the CDR3 is TGCAGTGCCGGAGGGGGGACTAGCGGGAGCAGGGCCTACAATGAGCAGTTCTTC. This encodes CSAGGGTSGSRAYNEQFF.

The CDR3 region has the DNA TGTGCCAGCAGTCCACAGGGAATCGGATATGGGGGCTACACCTTC. Residues: CASSPQGIGYGGYTF. The J gene is TRBJ1-2, the V gene TRBV12-3 or TRBV12-4; possible D gene TRBD1, 6 bases. There are 15 residues in the CDR3. Trimming shortened V by 5 bases and J by 8 bases, and 21 bases separated the two germline ends.

The rearrangement links TRBV25-1 to TRBJ2-7; D unresolved. The germline gives CDR1 MGHDK, CDR2 SYGVNS. V lost 6 bases and J lost 0, with 12 bases in between. This CDR3 is 14 amino acids long. The CDR3 here is CASRPGRNSYEQYF. The CDR3 DNA sequence: TGTGCCAGCAGACCAGGACGGAACTCCTACGAGCAGTACTTC.

This clonotype has just a few counts. V is TRBV29-1 and J is TRBJ2-1; D is undetermined. The CDR3 spans 13 residues. Trimming removed 7 bases from V and 8 bases from J, with 18 bases in between. Germline loops: CDR1 SQVTM, CDR2 ANQGSEA. The CDR3 protein is CSADLRRSYEQFF. The CDR3 DNA follows: TGCAGCGCCGACCTGCGACGTTCCTATGAGCAGTTCTTC.

The chain couples TRBV5-1 to TRBJ2-1, with 7 bases lining up with TRBD2. The ends lost 3 bases at V and 7 bases at J; junction bases unmatched: 7. Per germline, CDR1 SGHRS and CDR2 YFSETQ. The CDR3 is 14 residues long. CDR3 loop: CASSYDYGRNEQFF. The CDR3 DNA reads TGCGCCAGCAGCTACGACTACGGGAGGAATGAGCAGTTCTTC.

The chain is built from TRBV29-1 and TRBJ2-1; 7 nucleotides agree with TRBD2. Trimming removed 3 bases from V and 6 bases from J; junction bases left unmatched: 5. CDR3 size: 13 residues. CDR1 and CDR2 from the germline V gene are SQVTM and ANQGSEA. Here the CDR3 DNA reads TGCAGCGTTGAGGCTAGCGGCGTCAATGAGCAGTTCTTC. It is translated as CSVEASGVNEQFF.

V is TRBV7-9 and J is TRBJ1-5, with a possible D match to TRBD1 (5 bases). Per the germline V gene, CDR1 is SEHNR and CDR2 is FQNEAQ (reference sequence). With 6 bases removed from V and 0 bases from J, the gap between germline ends came to 12 bases. This CDR3 region has 15 residues. The CDR3 nucleotides are TGTGCCAGCAGTACTGACAGCGATAGCAATCAGCCCCAGCATTTT. It yields the protein CASSTDSDSNQPQHF.

This clonotype has more than one count but fewer than ten. This chain uses TRBV20-1 with TRBJ1-1, with TRBD1 matching 7 bases. J lost 7 bases, V lost 0 bases, and 8 bases had no gene match. The germline V gene encodes CDR1 DFQATT and CDR2 SNEGSKA (reference sequence). The CDR3 loop spans 14 amino acids. CDR3 amino acids: CSARETPGQLEAFF. The CDR3 nucleotides are TGCAGTGCTAGAGAAACCCCGGGACAGCTTGAAGCTTTCTTT.

This chain links TRBV12-3 or TRBV12-4 with TRBJ1-5, with D perhaps TRBD1 (5 bases). V was clipped by 3 bases and J by 9 bases, with 9 bases between them. CDR3 length equals 12 residues. The CDR3 reads CASSLVRGPQHF. The CDR3 coding sequence is TGTGCCAGCAGTTTGGTTAGGGGGCCCCAGCATTTT.

At least ten counts were recorded for this clonotype. V is TRBV12-3 or TRBV12-4 and J is TRBJ2-2, with 9 bases that match TRBD1. V lost 7 bases and J lost 3; bases outside the gene matches: 15. The CDR3 extends over 18 amino acids. This CDR3 is CASTSPWEDRGYTGELFF. The CDR3 DNA is TGTGCCAGCACTTCGCCCTGGGAAGACAGGGGGTACACCGGGGAGCTGTTTTTT.

This clonotype was picked up a small number of times. The chain joins TRBV7-2 to TRBJ1-6; D might be TRBD1 (5 bases). The length of the CDR3 is 15 residues. The V gene's germline CDR1 is SGHTA and CDR2 FQGNSA. With 4 bases removed from V and 9 bases from J, the gap between germline ends came to 16 bases. CDR3 sequence reads: CASSYSDSGLSPLHF. CDR3 sequence (DNA): TGTGCCAGCAGCTATTCCGACAGTGGGCTTTCACCCCTCCACTTT.

This clonotype was found a few times. The chain uses TRBV7-8 and TRBJ2-3, with 8 bases aligning to TRBD2. The length of the CDR3 is 15 residues. The germline V gene encodes CDR1 SGHVS and CDR2 FQNEAQ. Trimming at V came to 1 base and at J to 6 bases, leaving 6 bases not matched to a gene. CDR3 in DNA: TGTGCCAGCAGCTTAGAGAGACTAGCGAGGGATACGCAGTATTTT. Translating gives CASSLERLARDTQYF.

The chain joins TRBV4-2 to TRBJ2-1, with TRBD1 matching 7 bases. The CDR3 length is 15 residues. J gave up 9 bases and V 0 bases, and 8 bases lay outside the gene matches. Per the germline V gene, CDR1 is LGHNA and CDR2 is YNFKEQ. The CDR3 is CASSQERTGGGEQFF. As DNA, the CDR3 is TGTGCCAGCAGCCAAGAAAGGACAGGTGGTGGTGAGCAGTTCTTC.

This clonotype occurred a few times. This chain uses TRBV20-1 with TRBJ1-1, with D possibly TRBD1 on 6 matching bases. The CDR3 covers 13 residues. The V end was cut by 3 bases, the J end by 5 bases, with 13 bases between. Germline V lookup: CDR1 DFQATT, CDR2 SNEGSKA (reference sequence). Here the CDR3 reads CSASLGGWTEAFF. As DNA, the CDR3 is TGCAGTGCTAGTCTAGGGGGATGGACTGAAGCTTTCTTT.

The V and J genes are TRBV20-1 and TRBJ2-7, with 10 nucleotides matching TRBD1. CDR1 is DFQATT and CDR2 is SNEGSKA in the germline V gene (reference sequence). The CDR3 runs 14 residues. The trim removed 6 bases at V and 4 bases at J, leaving 9 bases unmatched. The CDR3 DNA is TGCAGTGCCCCATCCTCGGACAGGGGGTACGAGCAGTACTTC. This codes for CSAPSSDRGYEQYF.

The sample holds many counts of this clonotype. The CDR3 sequence is CASGTGFYEQYF. The CDR3 DNA reads as TGTGCCAGCGGGACAGGGTTTTACGAGCAGTACTTC. The chain is built from TRBV10-3 and TRBJ2-7, with TRBD1 matching over 9 bases. Trimming at V came to 10 bases and at J to 4 bases, leaving 5 bases not matched to a gene. Germline loops: CDR1 ENHRY, CDR2 SYGVKD. CDR3 length: 12 residues.

This clonotype appeared a few times. V is TRBV6-5 and J is TRBJ2-7; TRBD1 matches at 10 bases. CDR3 length: 15 residues. V gave up 2 bases and J gave up 3 bases; unmatched junction bases: 4. Germline lookup yields CDR1 MNHEY and CDR2 SVGAGI. CDR3 loop: CASSYTGQGRYEQYF. The CDR3 DNA reads TGTGCCAGCAGTTACACGGGACAGGGGCGCTACGAGCAGTACTTC.

A few counts support this clonotype. This rearrangement joins TRBV12-3 or TRBV12-4 to TRBJ2-5; 9 bases are shared with TRBD1. V lost 7 bases to trimming and J lost 2 bases; unmatched junction nucleotides: 5. The CDR3 length is 14 residues. CDR3 protein: CASTLGTGQETQYF. The CDR3, as DNA: TGTGCCAGCACTCTCGGGACAGGGCAAGAGACCCAGTACTTC.

This chain joins TRBV20-1 and TRBJ1-1; D unresolved. CDR3 length: 13 residues. Germline assignment: CDR1 DFQATT and CDR2 SNEGSKA (reference sequence). The V and J ends lost 6 bases and 6 bases respectively, with 17 bases between them. The CDR3, as DNA: TGCAGTGCGCCCCCTATTATGGGATCTGAAGCTTTCTTT. This gives the protein CSAPPIMGSEAFF.

This clonotype was counted between two and nine times. V and J are TRBV6-2 or TRBV6-3 and TRBJ2-2; the D gene is possibly TRBD1 (6 bases). CDR1 and CDR2 (germline): MNHEY, SVGEGT. The V gene lost 6 bases and the J gene lost 1 base, with 12 bases spanning the gap. CDR3 length equals 15 residues. CDR3 protein: CASSRQQGNTGELFF. CDR3 sequence (DNA): TGTGCCAGCAGCCGACAACAGGGGAACACCGGGGAGCTGTTTTTT.

The sample holds a few counts of this clonotype. This sequence joins TRBV20-1 and TRBJ2-7; 9 bases line up with TRBD2. Germline trimming cut 0 bases from V and 3 bases from J; bases unmatched to any gene: 15. The CDR3 spans 18 residues. The V gene's germline CDR1 is DFQATT and CDR2 SNEGSKA (reference sequence). The CDR3 loop reads CSARDLMRGGQGIYEQYF. As DNA, the CDR3 is TGCAGTGCTAGAGATCTTATGCGGGGGGGCCAAGGGATCTACGAGCAGTACTTC.

This clonotype was observed a few times. The V call is TRBV20-1, the J call TRBJ2-5, with 7 positions matching TRBD2. The ends lost 5 bases at V and 5 bases at J; junction bases unmatched: 17. The CDR3 consists of 16 residues. In germline, CDR1 is DFQATT, CDR2 SNEGSKA (reference sequence). Here the CDR3 reads CSAVGAGAGSGETQYF. The DNA for the CDR3 is TGCAGTGCTGTGGGTGCGGGAGCGGGATCGGGGGAGACCCAGTACTTC.

This clonotype appeared a few times. V gene TRBV12-3 or TRBV12-4 combines with J gene TRBJ2-3; TRBD2 might be the D (5 bases). V gave up 5 bases and J gave up 2 bases, with 14 bases separating them. CDR3 length: 15 residues. The CDR3 DNA is TGTGCCAGCAGTCCCCTCCGGGGTTCCACAGATACGCAGTATTTT. Encoded protein: CASSPLRGSTDTQYF.

This rearrangement joins TRBV29-1 to TRBJ2-2; D is uncertain. CDR1 and CDR2 from the germline V gene are SQVTM and ANQGSEA. The CDR3 is made up of 12 amino acids. V was pared by 6 bases and J by 0 bases, with 5 bases between. CDR3 nucleotides: TGCAGCGTGGCACCGAACACCGGGGAGCTGTTTTTT. It encodes CSVAPNTGELFF.

This clonotype was seen more than once but under ten times. The rearrangement links TRBV6-1 to TRBJ2-5, with a weak D call TRBD2 (6 bases). The CDR3 is made up of 13 amino acids. The ends were cut back, 7 bases at V and 4 bases at J, with 13 bases in the middle. Germline loops: CDR1 MNHNS, CDR2 SASEGT. The CDR3 nucleotides are TGTGCCAGCACCCCTGGGGGAGGAGAGACCCAGTACTTC. Protein: CASTPGGGETQYF.

In its sample, this clonotype was seen a few times. This chain links TRBV5-5 with TRBJ1-6, with 9 bases identical to TRBD1. The germline V gene has CDR1 SGHKS and CDR2 YYEKEE (reference sequence). V lost 1 base and J lost 6; bases outside the gene matches: 11. The CDR3 sequence is 18 residues long. CDR3 DNA sequence: TGTGCCAGCAGCTTGAAGATGGACAGGGGATTTGGTAATTCACCCCTCCACTTT. Translated: CASSLKMDRGFGNSPLHF.

This clonotype was found a few times. CDR3 nucleotide sequence: TGCGCCAGCAGAGGAAGTCGAGGGGCCTCCTACGAGCAGTACTTC. The encoded protein is CASRGSRGASYEQYF. The chain couples TRBV5-1 to TRBJ2-7; D might be TRBD1 or TRBD2, each matching 5 bases. CDR3 length equals 15 residues. The germline CDR1 and CDR2 sequences are SGHRS and YFSETQ. The V end was cut by 5 bases, the J end by 0 bases, with 15 bases between.